Described below is a single T cell receptor (beta chain) sequence and its context. Its antigen is as yet unknown. PCR amplification relied on 60 Vbeta primers (plus 13 Jbeta primers). Repertoires were generated with immunoSEQ multiplex PCR, while TCRdb's copy carries only in-frame clones and drops some. The sample lists about 130,000 clones; around 69% were seen once. These data are taken from a study of cytomegalovirus exposure and HLA in healthy donors. Study results and limitations: From TCR beta sequences, most subjects' HLA-A and HLA-B alleles were reportedly predicted accurately. In terms of immune exposure information, only CMV serostatus was available.

Material: PBMCs. The TCR originated in a human donor in good health.

CDR3 in amino acids: CASRTSGTSTDTQYF. DNA of the CDR3: TGTGCCAGCAGGACGAGCGGTACTAGCACAGATACGCAGTATTTT. The J gene is TRBJ2-3, the V gene TRBV28, with D perhaps matching TRBD2 (5 bases). V was clipped by 6 bases and J by 0 bases, with 13 bases between them. Germline values: CDR1 MDHEN, CDR2 SYDVKM. This CDR3 comprises 15 residues.